This T cell receptor (beta chain) was captured by sequencing in a study of blood T cell repertoires in COVID-19 (dated by TCRdb to about 2020). Notes on the research overall: Samples from collaborators originated in the United States, Italy and Spain and spanned both the acute and convalescent phases of COVID-19. The prospective study material was composed of cDNA or gDNA derived from T cells, B-cell-depleted T cells, or PBMCs. Deeply sampled blood TCRbeta repertoires from subjects exposed to, actively infected with, or recovered from COVID-19 were included in the dataset. The repertoires were released in a freely available public database meant as a resource for research on the immune response to SARS-CoV-2. The samples were drawn from the first 160 participants of the ongoing ImmuneRACE study and from 950 to 1,500 subjects provided by 6 global collaborators. A de-identified subject ID, COVID-19 status, age in years and sex were almost always included in the sample metadata. HLA class I and class II types, where available, came from metadata supplied by the sample provider rather than from assay-based typing. On the study overall, not on this receptor specifically: The amount of clinical and demographic metadata varied by source and participant and was provided uncurated.

CDR1 and CDR2 were assigned from the germline V gene as SGHRS and YFSETQ. Reading from cysteine to phenylalanine, the CDR3 counts 16 amino acids. The only DNA kept is the CDR3, 48 bases in frame from the first base. Unmatched junction bases come to 9, with V trimmed by 0 bases and J by 4 bases. TCRbeta CDR3 regions were amplified from genomic DNA by means of the immunoSEQ Assay, a bias-controlled multiplex PCR. The paper's processing steps were these. The number of nucleated cells in each sample was estimated by amplification of reference gene primers within the assay. To quantify the absolute abundance of each unique TCRbeta CDR3 rearrangement, sequence reads were collapsed and filtered. Productive Simpson clonality was computed per sample as the square root of Simpson's diversity index over productive rearrangements. Here the immuneACCESS table is served through TCRdb, limited to in-frame sequences with V and J called. Missing clones are a known gap in these copies; in checked studies unresolved V genes cover under half, and the rest lacks a known reason. The D gene and trimming were derived from the DNA, and the V and J assignments and clone size from that table. The sample table shows around 100,000 clones, and 70% to 90% are seen once. The ten largest clones capture more than 1.5% of the sample.

Whole blood was collected in K2EDTA tubes by collaborating institutions according to the institutions' own protocols. For TCRbeta analysis, collaborators shipped samples as frozen whole blood, isolated PBMCs, or DNA extracted from either of those sample types. Comments on this clone: There is no known antigen for this receptor. No base qualities exist here, and no much larger clone lies one base off it.

Sequencing used peripheral blood. The chain joins TRBV5-1 to TRBJ2-7, with 8 junctional bases fitting TRBD1. This clonotype was obtained from a man older than 75 with acute or convalescent COVID-19. The sequence in DNA is TGCGCCAGCAGCTTGGGTCCCTCTGGACAGGGTTACGAGCAGTACTTC. Translated, it reads CASSLGPSGQGYEQYF. Where the CDR3 stops, the reference TRBV5-1 and TRBJ2-7 genes take over; the full variable domain is KAGVTQTPRYLIKTRGQQVTLSCSPISGHRSVSWYQQTPGQGLQFLFEYFSETQRNKGNFPGRFSGRQFSNSRSEMNVSTLELGDSALYLCASSLGPSGQGYEQYFGPGTRLTVT.